This passage covers 7 T cell receptor beta chains from one sample sequenced in a study of T cells expressing NK-cell markers. TCRdb processed the 5' RACE reads again and assigns one entry to each CDR3 protein, with no DNA. This repertoire includes about 450,000 distinct CDR3 sequences. Sequenced input: blood T cells: a sorted CD56 or NKG2C T cell subset, CD4+ or CD8+ T cells, or bulk PBMC T cells (not recorded which). The receptors come from a woman between 18 and 75 years old in good health.

The gene calls are TRBV16 and TRBJ1-1. The CDR3 length is 15 residues. Per the germline V gene, CDR1 is KGHSY and CDR2 is FQNENV. The CDR3 loop reads CASSQSRVGNTEAFF.

This chain uses TRBV7-2 with TRBJ2-1; the D gene TCRdb calls, TRBD2, cannot be checked with no DNA. The germline CDR1 and CDR2 sequences are SGHTA and FQGNSA. The CDR3 has 16 amino acids. CDR3 region: CASSLGPGPPDNEQFF.

The V gene is TRBV25-1, the J gene TRBJ2-3; the D call of TRBD1 rests on TCRdb alone, since no DNA is present to check it. Germline values: CDR1 MGHDK, CDR2 SYGVNS. The CDR3 covers 17 residues. This chain's CDR3 is CASSELRTGRSTDTQYF.

The CDR3 loop reads CASSPLQGYYYGYTF. The chain combines TRBV27 with TRBJ1-2; TCRdb outputs TRBD1, but without DNA this stays unchecked. The CDR3 contains 15 residues. The germline gives CDR1 MNHEY, CDR2 SMNVEV (reference sequence).

J is TRBJ2-5 and V is TRBV6-2 or TRBV6-3; TCRdb outputs TRBD1, but without DNA this stays unchecked. Germline V lookup: CDR1 MNHEY, CDR2 SVGEGT. The CDR3 covers 15 residues. CDR3 region: CASSRPGQLKETQYF.

The rearrangement joins TRBV7-2 to TRBJ2-3; no DNA is available, so the TRBD2 call from TCRdb remains unchecked. This CDR3 spans 16 amino acids. Germline-derived CDR1 and CDR2 are SGHTA and FQGNSA. This chain's CDR3 is CASSARTSDYTDTQYF.

CDR3 region: CAWSVQGAGPQYF. The chain recombines TRBV30 with TRBJ2-3; TCRdb's D gene call, TRBD1, goes unchecked for lack of DNA. Germline CDR1 GTSNPN, CDR2 SVGIG (reference sequence). CDR3 length: 13 residues.